Listed below are T cell receptor beta chains from one sample, sequenced in a study of blood T cell repertoires in COVID-19. Assay used: immunoSEQ multiplex PCR; TCRdb lists only in-frame clones, some missing. This sample has over 300,000 clones, with around 86% found just once. Sequencing was performed on peripheral blood. All receptors come from a woman aged 45-59 years with acute or convalescent COVID-19. The conserved cysteine and the conserved F or W are not part of the CDR3 here. The order of the fields is V gene, J gene, CDR3 protein.

>TRBV11-2|TRBJ2-2
ASSLDVSGWTGELF
>TRBV18|TRBJ2-6
ASSPPRVPIASGANVLT
>TRBV2|TRBJ1-1
ASSPRTGRETEAF
>TRBV5-1|TRBJ2-7
ASSLAHRTNYEQY
>TRBV7-7|TRBJ2-2
ASSYQGALAGELF
>TRBV20-1|TRBJ2-3
SASRLAGVRDTQY
>TRBV4-3|TRBJ1-5
ASSQDPRGGKPQH
>TRBV27|TRBJ2-3
ASRRQGTDTQY
>TRBV7-2|TRBJ1-2
ASSPGVGQGHGYT
>TRBV5-8|TRBJ2-3
ASSPGLGTDTQY
>TRBV19|TRBJ1-4
ASGRRDRGSAVEKLF
>TRBV7-9|TRBJ2-2
ASSRRGIWGERDTGELF
>TRBV21-1|TRBJ2-3
ASSKGQPPAGGSSDTQY
>TRBV30|TRBJ1-2
ASTPGTGEANYGYT
>TRBV28|TRBJ1-2
ASSLGGQGSPGYT
>TRBV7-9|TRBJ2-1
ASSQPDRGWDEQF
>TRBV7-3|TRBJ2-6
ASSLRGLSGANVLT
>TRBV5-1|TRBJ2-3
ASSLASGGEDTQY
>TRBV25-1|TRBJ1-4
ASRASRDGEKLF
>TRBV18|TRBJ1-4
ASSPPETNEKLF
>TRBV6-5|TRBJ1-6
ASSNQGANSPLH
>TRBV5-8|TRBJ1-5
ASSLVGAYSNQPQH
>TRBV9|TRBJ2-1
ASSVVAGGYNEQF
>TRBV25-1|TRBJ2-7
ASSESVTGSSEQY
>TRBV15|TRBJ2-7
ATRAGGGYEQY
>TRBV27|TRBJ2-2
ASSFQGGSYTGELF
>TRBV2|TRBJ1-5
ASSGSPISPQH
>TRBV24-1|TRBJ1-5
ATRQGLINQPQH
>TRBV7-6|TRBJ1-4
ASSLGQGATNEKLF
>TRBV6-1|TRBJ2-1
ASSEGTSVYNEQF
>TRBV28|TRBJ1-3
ASSPGVWVRYTIY
>TRBV11-1|TRBJ2-1
ASSLPVDEQF
>TRBV27|TRBJ2-7
ASSLFYSGSSYEQY
>TRBV24-1|TRBJ1-4
ATSDSGRGNEKLF
>TRBV6-2/TRBV6-3|TRBJ2-7
ASSYVASGRVYEQY
>TRBV7-9|TRBJ2-7
ASSLAFGGADEQY
>TRBV28|TRBJ2-2
ASSQTSGRRELF
>TRBV12-3/TRBV12-4|TRBJ2-5
ASTSGQQETQY
>TRBV11-1|TRBJ1-2
ASTTPGEGNYGYT
>TRBV7-9|TRBJ2-7
ASSLVDYEQY
>TRBV7-3|TRBJ2-5
ASSPDRDQETQY
>TRBV5-5|TRBJ2-1
ASSSAQGSQWNEQF
>TRBV29-1|TRBJ1-2
SVVQGAYGYT
>TRBV27|TRBJ2-7
ASSLLPLYEQY
>TRBV6-5|TRBJ2-2
ASSYSVREDTGELF
>TRBV28|TRBJ2-7
ASSPIQADLYEQY
>TRBV6-5|TRBJ2-1
ASSLSGGAYNEQF
>TRBV9|TRBJ2-1
ASSDQTGGVEQF
>TRBV18|TRBJ2-5
ASSPGLAEETQY
>TRBV13|TRBJ2-3
ASSRDRGWLDTQY
>TRBV4-2|TRBJ2-2
ASSQDPSGSTGELF
>TRBV5-5|TRBJ1-3
ASSARGSHSGNTIY